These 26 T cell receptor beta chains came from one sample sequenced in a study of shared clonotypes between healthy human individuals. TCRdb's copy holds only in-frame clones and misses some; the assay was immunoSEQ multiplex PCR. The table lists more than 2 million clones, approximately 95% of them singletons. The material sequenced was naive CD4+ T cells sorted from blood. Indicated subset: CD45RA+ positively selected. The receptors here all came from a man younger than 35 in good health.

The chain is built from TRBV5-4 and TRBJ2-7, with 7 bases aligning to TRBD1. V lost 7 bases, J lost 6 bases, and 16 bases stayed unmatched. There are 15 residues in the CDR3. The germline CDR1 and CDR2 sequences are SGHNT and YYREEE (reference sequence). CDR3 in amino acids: CASGKPGQNLPEQYF. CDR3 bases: TGTGCCAGCGGAAAACCGGGACAGAACCTACCCGAGCAGTACTTC.

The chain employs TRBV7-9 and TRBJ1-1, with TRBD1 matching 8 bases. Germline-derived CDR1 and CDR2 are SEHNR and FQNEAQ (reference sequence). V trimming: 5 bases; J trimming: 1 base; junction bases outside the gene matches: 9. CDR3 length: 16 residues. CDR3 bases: TGTGCCAGCAGCGATAAACCCGGGACAGGGAACACTGAAGCTTTCTTT. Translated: CASSDKPGTGNTEAFF.

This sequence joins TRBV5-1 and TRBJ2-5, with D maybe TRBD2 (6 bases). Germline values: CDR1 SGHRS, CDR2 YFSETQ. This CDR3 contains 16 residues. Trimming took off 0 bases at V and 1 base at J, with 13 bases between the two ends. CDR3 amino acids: CASSLVVPGLQETQYF. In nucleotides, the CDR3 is TGCGCCAGCAGCTTGGTCGTCCCGGGACTCCAAGAGACCCAGTACTTC.

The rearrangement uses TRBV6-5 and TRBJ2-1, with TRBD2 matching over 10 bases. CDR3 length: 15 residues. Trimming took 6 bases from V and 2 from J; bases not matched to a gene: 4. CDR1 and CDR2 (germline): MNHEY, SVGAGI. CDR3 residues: CASRSSGGAYNEQFF. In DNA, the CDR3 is TGTGCCAGCAGGTCCAGCGGGGGGGCCTACAATGAGCAGTTCTTC.

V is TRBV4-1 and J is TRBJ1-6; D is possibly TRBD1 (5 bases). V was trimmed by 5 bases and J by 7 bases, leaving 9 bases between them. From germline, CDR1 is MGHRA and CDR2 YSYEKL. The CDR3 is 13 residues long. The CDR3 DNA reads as TGCGCCAGCAGCGGGGGTTGGAATTCACCCCTCCACTTT. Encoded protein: CASSGGWNSPLHF.

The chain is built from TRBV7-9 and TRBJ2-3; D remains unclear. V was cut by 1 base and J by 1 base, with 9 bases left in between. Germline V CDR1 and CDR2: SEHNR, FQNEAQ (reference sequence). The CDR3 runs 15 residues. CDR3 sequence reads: CASSLGGFGTDTQYF. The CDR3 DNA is TGTGCCAGCAGCTTAGGTGGGTTCGGCACAGATACGCAGTATTTT.

DNA of the CDR3: TGCGCCAGCAGCTTGGAGGGAAACAAAGCGGACACCGGGGAGCTGTTTTTT. The encoded protein is CASSLEGNKADTGELFF. This chain links TRBV5-1 with TRBJ2-2; D may be TRBD2 (5 bases). The V and J ends lost 0 bases and 3 bases respectively, with 15 bases between them. The germline gives CDR1 SGHRS, CDR2 YFSETQ. This CDR3 region has 17 residues.

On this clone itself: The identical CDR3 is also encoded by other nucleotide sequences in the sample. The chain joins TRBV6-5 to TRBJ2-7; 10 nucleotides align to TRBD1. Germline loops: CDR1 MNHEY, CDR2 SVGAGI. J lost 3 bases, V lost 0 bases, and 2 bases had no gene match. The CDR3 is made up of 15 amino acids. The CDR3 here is CASSYSGTGDYEQYF. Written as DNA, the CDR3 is TGTGCCAGCAGTTACTCGGGGACAGGGGACTACGAGCAGTACTTC.

In DNA form, the CDR3 reads TGCGCCAGCAGCTTCCGGGCGATGAACACTGAAGCTTTCTTT. Its translation: CASSFRAMNTEAFF. The chain carries TRBV5-1 and TRBJ1-1; D is ambiguous. Germline CDR1 and CDR2: SGHRS and YFSETQ. Trimming removed 2 bases at V and 0 bases at J, with 8 bases between. CDR3 size: 14 residues.

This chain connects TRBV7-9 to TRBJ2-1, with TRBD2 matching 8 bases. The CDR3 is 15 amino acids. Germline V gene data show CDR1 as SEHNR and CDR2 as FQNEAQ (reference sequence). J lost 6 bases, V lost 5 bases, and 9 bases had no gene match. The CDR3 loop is CASSSSGRSLNEQFF. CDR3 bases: TGTGCCAGCAGCAGCAGCGGGAGATCCCTCAATGAGCAGTTCTTC.

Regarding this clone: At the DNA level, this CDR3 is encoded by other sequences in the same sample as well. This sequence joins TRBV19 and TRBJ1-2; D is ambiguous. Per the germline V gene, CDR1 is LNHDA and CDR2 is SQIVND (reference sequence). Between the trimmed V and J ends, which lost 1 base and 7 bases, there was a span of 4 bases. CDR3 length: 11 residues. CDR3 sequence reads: CASSIAGGYTF. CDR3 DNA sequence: TGTGCCAGTAGTATAGCGGGTGGCTACACCTTC. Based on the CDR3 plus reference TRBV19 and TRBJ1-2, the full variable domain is DGGITQSPKYLFRKEGQNVTLSCEQNLNHDAMYWYRQDPGQGLRLIYYSQIVNDFQKGDIAEGYSVSREKKESFPLTVTSAQKNPTAFYLCASSIAGGYTFGSGTRLTVV.

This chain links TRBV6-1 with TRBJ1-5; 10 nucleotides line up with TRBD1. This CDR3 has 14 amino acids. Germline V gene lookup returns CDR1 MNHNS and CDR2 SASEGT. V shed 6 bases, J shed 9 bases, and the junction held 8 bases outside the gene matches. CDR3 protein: CASSPTDRGLPQHF. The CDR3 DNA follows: TGTGCCAGCAGCCCCACGGACAGGGGGTTGCCCCAGCATTTT.

The CDR3 protein is CAISELAGALQETQYF. The CDR3 DNA reads TGTGCCATCAGTGAACTAGCGGGCGCCCTACAAGAGACCCAGTACTTC. V is TRBV10-3 and J is TRBJ2-5, with 9 bases that match TRBD2. CDR3 length: 16 amino acids. Trimming took 3 bases from V and 2 from J; bases not matched to a gene: 7. The germline CDR1 and CDR2 sequences are ENHRY and SYGVKD.

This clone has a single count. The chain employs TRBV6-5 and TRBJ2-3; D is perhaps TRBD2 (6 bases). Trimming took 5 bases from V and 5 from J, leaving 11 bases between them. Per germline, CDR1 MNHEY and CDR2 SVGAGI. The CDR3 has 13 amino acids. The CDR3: CASSPPGVDTQYF. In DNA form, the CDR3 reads TGTGCCAGCAGTCCCCCGGGAGTAGATACGCAGTATTTT.

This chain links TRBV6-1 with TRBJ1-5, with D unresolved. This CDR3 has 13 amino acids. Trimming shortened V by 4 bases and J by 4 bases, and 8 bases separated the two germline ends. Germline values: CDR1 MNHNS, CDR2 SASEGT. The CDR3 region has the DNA TGTGCCAGCAGTGTAACACAGAATCAGCCCCAGCATTTT. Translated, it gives CASSVTQNQPQHF.

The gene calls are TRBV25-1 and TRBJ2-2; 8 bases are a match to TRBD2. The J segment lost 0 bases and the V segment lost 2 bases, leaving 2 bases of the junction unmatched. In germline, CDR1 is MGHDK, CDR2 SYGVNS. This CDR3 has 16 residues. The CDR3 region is CASSEGLAANTGELFF. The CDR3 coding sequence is TGTGCCAGCAGTGAAGGACTAGCAGCGAACACCGGGGAGCTGTTTTTT.

As DNA, the CDR3 is TGCGCCAGCAGCTTAGGGGACCCAGCCACCGGGGAGCTGTTTTTT. It is translated as CASSLGDPATGELFF. This chain links TRBV5-1 with TRBJ2-2; D tentatively reads TRBD1 or TRBD2 (5 bases each). V gave up 2 bases and J gave up 4 bases, with 12 bases separating them. This CDR3 spans 15 amino acids. Germline V gene sequence: CDR1 SGHRS, CDR2 YFSETQ. Full variable domain (rest looked up from reference TRBV5-1 and TRBJ2-2): KAGVTQTPRYLIKTRGQQVTLSCSPISGHRSVSWYQQTPGQGLQFLFEYFSETQRNKGNFPGRFSGRQFSNSRSEMNVSTLELGDSALYLCASSLGDPATGELFFGEGSRLTVL.

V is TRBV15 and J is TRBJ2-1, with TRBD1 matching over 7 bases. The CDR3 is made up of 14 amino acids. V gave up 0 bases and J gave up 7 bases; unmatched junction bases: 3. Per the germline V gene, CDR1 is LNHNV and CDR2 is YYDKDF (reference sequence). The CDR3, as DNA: TGTGCCACCAGCAGAGATAGGGGGCGGAATGAGCAGTTCTTC. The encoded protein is CATSRDRGRNEQFF.

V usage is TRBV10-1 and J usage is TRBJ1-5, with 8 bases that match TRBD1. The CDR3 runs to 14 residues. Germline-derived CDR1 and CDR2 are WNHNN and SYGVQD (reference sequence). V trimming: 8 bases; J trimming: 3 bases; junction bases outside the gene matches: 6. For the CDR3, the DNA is TGCGCCAGCGCCCCACAGGGGGTCAATCAGCCCCAGCATTTT. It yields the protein CASAPQGVNQPQHF.

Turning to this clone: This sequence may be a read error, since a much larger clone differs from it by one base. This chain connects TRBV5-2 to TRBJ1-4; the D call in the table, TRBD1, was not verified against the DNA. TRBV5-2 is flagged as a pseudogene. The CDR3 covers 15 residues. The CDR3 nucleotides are TGTGCCAGCAGCCAACCAGACAGGGTGAATGAAAAACTGTTTTTT. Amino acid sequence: CASSQPDRVNEKLFF.

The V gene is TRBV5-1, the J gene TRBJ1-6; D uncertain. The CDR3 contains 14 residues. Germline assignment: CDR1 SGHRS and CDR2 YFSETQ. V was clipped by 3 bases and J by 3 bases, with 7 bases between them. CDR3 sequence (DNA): TGCGCCAGCAGCTCCTCGGTCTATAATTCACCCCTCCACTTT. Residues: CASSSSVYNSPLHF.

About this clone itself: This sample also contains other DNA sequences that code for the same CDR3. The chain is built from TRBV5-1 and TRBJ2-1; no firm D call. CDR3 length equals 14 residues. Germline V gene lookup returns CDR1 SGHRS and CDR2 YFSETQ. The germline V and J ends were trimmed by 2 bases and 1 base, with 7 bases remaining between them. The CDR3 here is CASSLGQSYNEQFF. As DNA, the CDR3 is TGCGCCAGCAGCTTAGGGCAGTCCTACAATGAGCAGTTCTTC.

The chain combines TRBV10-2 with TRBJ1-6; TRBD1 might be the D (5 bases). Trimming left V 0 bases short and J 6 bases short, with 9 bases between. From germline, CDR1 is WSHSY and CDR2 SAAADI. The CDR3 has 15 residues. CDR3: CASSESQGLNSPLHF. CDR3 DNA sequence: TGCGCCAGCAGTGAGTCGCAGGGTCTTAATTCACCCCTCCACTTT.

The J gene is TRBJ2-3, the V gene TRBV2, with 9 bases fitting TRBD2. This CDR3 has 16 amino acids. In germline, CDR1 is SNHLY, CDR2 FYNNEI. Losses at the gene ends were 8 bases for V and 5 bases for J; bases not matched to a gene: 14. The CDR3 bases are TGTGCCAGCCGGACCCCCGCGGGGGGGCCATTAGATACGCAGTATTTT. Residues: CASRTPAGGPLDTQYF.

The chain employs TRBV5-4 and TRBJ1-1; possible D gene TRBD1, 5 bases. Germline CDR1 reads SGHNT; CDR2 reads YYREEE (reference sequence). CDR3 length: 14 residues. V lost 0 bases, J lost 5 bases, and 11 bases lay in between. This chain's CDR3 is CASSLAQGWTEAFF. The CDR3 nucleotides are TGTGCCAGCAGCTTGGCCCAGGGCTGGACTGAAGCTTTCTTT.

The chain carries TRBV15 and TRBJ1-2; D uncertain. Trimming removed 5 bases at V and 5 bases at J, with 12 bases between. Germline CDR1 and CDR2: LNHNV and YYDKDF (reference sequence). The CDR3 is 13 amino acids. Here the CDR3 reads CATSPLPAYGYTF. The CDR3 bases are TGTGCCACCAGCCCTCTCCCAGCGTATGGCTACACCTTC.